The 26 T cell receptor beta chains below were found in one sample sequenced in a study of blood T cell repertoires in COVID-19 (dated by TCRdb to between 2020 and 2021). Library creation used the immunoSEQ multiplex PCR assay. This immuneACCESS table, as held by TCRdb, lists in-frame sequences with V and J called but not all clones. Of the missing ones, under half trace to an unresolved V gene in checked studies; the others have no known cause. Present in this sample are 250,000 to 300,000 clones, more than 80% of which were seen just once. Roughly 5.9% of the sample is taken by the ten largest. The source material was peripheral blood. These receptors were obtained from a woman in her fifties or sixties with COVID-19, enrolled during active disease.

The chain combines TRBV24-1 with TRBJ1-1; unclear D gene. Germline V lookup: CDR1 KGHDR, CDR2 SFDVKD. Trimming took off 4 bases at V and 10 bases at J, with 18 bases between the two ends. CDR3 size: 14 residues. CDR3 coding DNA: TGTGCCACCAGTGACAACGGACGGCACCGGGGAGCTTTCTTT. Protein: CATSDNGRHRGAFF.

The chain employs TRBV5-8 and TRBJ1-2; maybe TRBD1 (5 bases). Trimming removed 0 bases at V and 7 bases at J, with 13 bases between. Germline V gene data show CDR1 as SGHTS and CDR2 as YDEGEE. The CDR3 consists of 14 residues. Written as DNA, the CDR3 is TGTGCCAGCAGCTTGGGTCAATGGGGCTCTGGCTACACCTTC. Translated, it gives CASSLGQWGSGYTF.

The genes are TRBV27 and TRBJ2-7; weak D call: TRBD2 (6 bases). The V and J ends lost 5 bases and 0 bases respectively, with 8 bases between them. The germline gives CDR1 MNHEY, CDR2 SMNVEV (reference sequence). The CDR3 contains 13 residues. The CDR3 protein is CASSGGNSYEQYF. The CDR3 DNA reads TGTGCCAGCAGTGGGGGGAACTCCTACGAGCAGTACTTC.

V is TRBV19 and J is TRBJ2-1; the D gene is possibly TRBD1 (6 bases). Germline V gene lookup returns CDR1 LNHDA and CDR2 SQIVND (reference sequence). This CDR3 has 13 amino acids. The V and J ends lost 5 bases and 3 bases respectively, with 8 bases between them. The CDR3 protein is CASSWGHYNEQFF. CDR3 nucleotide sequence: TGTGCCAGTAGTTGGGGACACTACAATGAGCAGTTCTTC.

This clone has just one count. V usage is TRBV5-1 and J usage is TRBJ1-4, with D hard to call. The V end was cut by 0 bases, the J end by 1 base, with 10 bases between. The CDR3 has 16 residues. Germline loops: CDR1 SGHRS, CDR2 YFSETQ. The CDR3 sequence: CASSLGARETNEKLFF. The CDR3 region has the DNA TGCGCCAGCAGCTTGGGTGCGCGGGAAACTAATGAAAAACTGTTTTTT.

With respect to this clone: Distinct nucleotide sequences in the sample also encode this CDR3. The rearrangement uses TRBV30 and TRBJ1-1; D not resolved. Looked up from germline, CDR1 is GTSNPN and CDR2 is SVGIG (reference sequence). With 0 bases removed from V and 2 bases from J, the gap between germline ends came to 7 bases. The CDR3 extends over 13 amino acids. The CDR3: CAWSVRGNTEAFF. The CDR3 coding sequence is TGTGCCTGGAGTGTCCGCGGTAACACTGAAGCTTTCTTT. The full variable domain, with the rest looked up from reference TRBV30 and TRBJ1-1, is SQTIHQWPATLVQPVGSPLSLECTVEGTSNPNLYWYRQAAGRGLQLLFYSVGIGQISSEVPQNLSASRPQDRQFILSSKKLLLSDSGFYLCAWSVRGNTEAFFGQGTRLTVV.

V is TRBV18 and J is TRBJ2-4; TRBD1 agrees at 7 bases. The CDR3 has 17 residues. The V and J ends lost 3 bases and 1 base, in that order; junction bases with no gene match: 9. Germline CDR1 KGHSH, CDR2 LQKENI. CDR3 residues: CASSPVTGSFAKNIQYF. The CDR3 bases are TGTGCCAGCTCACCCGTGACAGGGTCTTTTGCCAAAAACATTCAGTACTTC.

J is TRBJ2-7 and V is TRBV18, with 9 bases fitting TRBD2. Germline CDR1 KGHSH, CDR2 LQKENI. The CDR3 loop spans 16 amino acids. V was pared by 3 bases and J by 0 bases, with 6 bases of the junction left unmatched. CDR3 coding DNA: TGTGCCAGCTCACCCTACTGGCGGGAGGGCTCCTACGAGCAGTACTTC. It is translated as CASSPYWREGSYEQYF.

This clone was found once. V and J are TRBV18 and TRBJ1-1, with 10 bases aligning to TRBD1. Losses at the gene ends were 6 bases for V and 0 bases for J; bases not matched to a gene: 19. From germline, CDR1 is KGHSH and CDR2 LQKENI. The CDR3 runs to 20 residues. Written as DNA, the CDR3 is TGTGCCAGCTCGCTAGATCCGGGACAGGGGTCAATCTCGGTGAACACTGAAGCTTTCTTT. It translates to CASSLDPGQGSISVNTEAFF. Full variable domain (rest looked up from reference TRBV18 and TRBJ1-1): NAGVMQNPRHLVRRRGQEARLRCSPMKGHSHVYWYRQLPEEGLKFMVYLQKENIIDESGMPKERFSAEFPKEGPSILRIQQVVRGDSAAYFCASSLDPGQGSISVNTEAFFGQGTRLTVV.

The chain joins TRBV3-1 (or the pseudogene TRBV3-2) to TRBJ1-2, with TRBD1 matching 8 bases. The germline gives CDR1 LGHDT, CDR2 YNNKEL (reference sequence). V was pared by 1 base and J by 3 bases, with 4 bases of the junction left unmatched. The CDR3 length is 15 residues. CDR3 bases: TGTGCCAGCAGCCAAGGACAGGGGAGTTACTATGGCTACACCTTC. Translating it yields CASSQGQGSYYGYTF.

The chain carries TRBV15 and TRBJ1-6; D not certain. V gave up 0 bases and J gave up 7 bases, with 4 bases separating them. Germline loops: CDR1 LNHNV, CDR2 YYDKDF (reference sequence). This CDR3 is 13 amino acids long. DNA for the CDR3: TGTGCCACCAGCAGAGATCAGAATTCACCCCTCCACTTT. Amino acid sequence: CATSRDQNSPLHF.

This clone was counted a few times. The chain employs TRBV7-2 and TRBJ2-7, with 9 bases fitting TRBD1. The V segment lost 5 bases and the J segment 1 base; nucleotides outside the gene matches: 3. The CDR3 contains 14 residues. The germline CDR1 and CDR2 sequences are SGHTA and FQGNSA. This CDR3 reads CASSRDRDSYEQYF. The CDR3 DNA is TGTGCCAGCAGCCGGGACAGGGATTCCTACGAGCAGTACTTC. Based on the CDR3 plus reference TRBV7-2 and TRBJ2-7, the full variable domain is GAGVSQSPSNKVTEKGKDVELRCDPISGHTALYWYRQSLGQGLEFLIYFQGNSAPDKSGLPSDRFSAERTGGSVSTLTIQRTQQEDSAVYLCASSRDRDSYEQYFGPGTRLTVT.

The chain joins TRBV30 to TRBJ1-1, with a tentative D call TRBD1 (5 bases). CDR1 is GTSNPN and CDR2 is SVGIG in the germline V gene (reference sequence). This CDR3 has 14 residues. The V end lost 4 bases, the J end lost 0 bases, and 12 bases lay between the germline ends. CDR3 sequence reads: CAWNRGLMNTEAFF. DNA of the CDR3: TGTGCCTGGAATCGGGGGTTGATGAACACTGAAGCTTTCTTT.

V usage is TRBV2 and J usage is TRBJ2-1; TRBD2 matches at 12 bases. Trimming cost V 6 bases and J 7 bases; bases outside gene matches: 7. There are 15 residues in the CDR3. Germline-derived CDR1 and CDR2 are SNHLY and FYNNEI. DNA for the CDR3: TGTGCCAGCAGGGCGGCTAGCGGGAGGGTGAATGAGCAGTTCTTC. It specifies CASRAASGRVNEQFF.

This clone occurred once. The chain uses TRBV27 and TRBJ1-4, with no clear D. Germline assignment: CDR1 MNHEY and CDR2 SMNVEV (reference sequence). Trimming removed 3 bases from V and 3 bases from J, with 8 bases in between. The CDR3 runs to 14 residues. CDR3 loop: CASSFSGANEKLFF. For the CDR3, the DNA is TGTGCCAGCAGTTTTTCGGGAGCTAATGAAAAACTGTTTTTT.

The gene calls are TRBV18 and TRBJ1-5; 8 nucleotides line up with TRBD1. V trimming: 4 bases; J trimming: 7 bases; junction bases outside the gene matches: 9. CDR3 size: 15 residues. Germline V gives CDR1 KGHSH, CDR2 LQKENI. CDR3 amino acids: CASSLGTGPRQPQHF. CDR3 nucleotide sequence: TGTGCCAGCTCACTTGGGACAGGCCCTCGCCAGCCCCAGCATTTT.

This chain connects TRBV18 to TRBJ1-3; possible D gene TRBD1, 6 bases. Germline loops: CDR1 KGHSH, CDR2 LQKENI. The CDR3 has 17 amino acids. V was pared by 0 bases and J by 0 bases, with 12 bases between. The CDR3 spells CASSPPWGHNSGNTIYF. CDR3 bases: TGTGCCAGCTCACCACCATGGGGGCATAACTCTGGAAACACCATATATTTT.

This chain links TRBV9 with TRBJ1-1, with D uncertain. V was pared by 0 bases and J by 1 base, with 10 bases between. Germline V gene sequence: CDR1 SGDLS, CDR2 YYNGEE. The CDR3 length is 15 residues. This CDR3 reads CASSVGQARNTEAFF. CDR3 nucleotides: TGTGCCAGCAGCGTAGGGCAGGCACGGAACACTGAAGCTTTCTTT.

The V call is TRBV29-1, the J call TRBJ2-5, with D perhaps TRBD2 (8 bases). Trimming left V 3 bases short and J 4 bases short, with 24 bases between. This CDR3 has 17 residues. The germline V gene has CDR1 SQVTM and CDR2 ANQGSEA. CDR3 bases: TGCAGCGTTGATCTCCAGGGGGGTCTAGCGGGCGTAGAGACCCAGTACTTC. As protein: CSVDLQGGLAGVETQYF.

V gene TRBV6-2 or TRBV6-3 combines with J gene TRBJ2-3, with 10 nucleotides matching TRBD2. From germline, CDR1 is MNHEY and CDR2 SVGEGT. The V and J ends lost 5 bases and 2 bases, in that order; junction bases with no gene match: 4. CDR3 size: 15 residues. The CDR3 sequence is CASSRLAGATDTQYF. The CDR3 bases are TGTGCCAGCAGTCGCCTAGCGGGGGCCACAGATACGCAGTATTTT.

The V call is TRBV30, the J call TRBJ2-3; perhaps TRBD2 as D (6 bases). Germline V gene data show CDR1 as GTSNPN and CDR2 as SVGIG (reference sequence). The CDR3 is 18 amino acids. The V end lost 0 bases, the J end lost 0 bases, and 19 bases lay between the germline ends. The CDR3: CAWSVPGVAESSTDTQYF. CDR3 in DNA: TGTGCCTGGAGTGTACCGGGGGTAGCGGAATCGAGCACAGATACGCAGTATTTT.

The chain has TRBV11-2 and TRBJ2-2; maybe TRBD2 (7 bases). The V gene lost 1 base and the J gene lost 6 bases, with 15 bases spanning the gap. The CDR3 is 16 amino acids. The germline gives CDR1 SGHAT, CDR2 FQNNGV. As DNA, the CDR3 is TGTGCCAGCAGCTTAGCTCGAGGGGGAGGGCCCGGGGAGCTGTTTTTT. This translates into CASSLARGGGPGELFF.

The rearrangement uses TRBV5-5 and TRBJ2-1; tentative D call: TRBD1 (5 bases). The CDR3 consists of 12 residues. The V gene's germline CDR1 is SGHKS and CDR2 YYEKEE (reference sequence). Trimming pared 0 bases from V and 10 bases from J, leaving 8 bases between. The CDR3 DNA reads TGTGCCAGCAGCTTGGATAGGGGCGAGCAGTTCTTC. This encodes CASSLDRGEQFF.

As DNA, the CDR3 is TGTGCCAGCAGTCCCGGGACAGGGGGCGCGATGGTTGACCAGCCCCAGCATTTT. This encodes CASSPGTGGAMVDQPQHF. The chain has TRBV27 and TRBJ1-5; 12 nucleotides agree with TRBD1. Germline trimming cut 5 bases from V and 7 bases from J; bases unmatched to any gene: 15. The CDR3 has 18 amino acids. Germline values: CDR1 MNHEY, CDR2 SMNVEV (reference sequence).

The chain joins TRBV12-5 to TRBJ2-7, with D possibly TRBD1 on 6 matching bases. Trimming took off 0 bases at V and 2 bases at J, with 14 bases between the two ends. The CDR3 has 16 residues. Looked up from germline, CDR1 is LGHNT and CDR2 is FRNRAP. Here the CDR3 reads CASGLVPSTGPYEQYF. In DNA, the CDR3 is TGTGCTAGTGGTTTGGTCCCATCGACAGGTCCCTACGAGCAGTACTTC.

The chain couples TRBV7-9 to TRBJ2-2; 9 bases agree with TRBD1. The CDR3 extends over 17 amino acids. The V and J ends lost 7 bases and 4 bases, in that order; junction bases with no gene match: 13. Germline loops: CDR1 SEHNR, CDR2 FQNEAQ (reference sequence). The CDR3 spells CASIPGQGFYGTGELFF. The CDR3 DNA reads TGTGCCAGCATTCCGGGACAGGGTTTCTATGGCACCGGGGAGCTGTTTTTT.